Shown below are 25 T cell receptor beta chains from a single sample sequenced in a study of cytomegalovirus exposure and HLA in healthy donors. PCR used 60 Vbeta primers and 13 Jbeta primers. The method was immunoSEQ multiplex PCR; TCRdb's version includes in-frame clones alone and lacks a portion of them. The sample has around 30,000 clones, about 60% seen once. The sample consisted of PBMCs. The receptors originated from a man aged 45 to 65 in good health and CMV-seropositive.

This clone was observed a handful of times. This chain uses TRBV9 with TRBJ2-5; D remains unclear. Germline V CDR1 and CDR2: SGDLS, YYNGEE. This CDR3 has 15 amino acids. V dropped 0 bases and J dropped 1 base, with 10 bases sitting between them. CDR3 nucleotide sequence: TGTGCCAGCAGCGTAGGTGGAGCCCTCCAAGAGACCCAGTACTTC. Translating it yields CASSVGGALQETQYF. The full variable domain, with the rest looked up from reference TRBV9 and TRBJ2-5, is DSGVTQTPKHLITATGQRVTLRCSPRSGDLSVYWYQQSLDQGLQFLIQYYNGEERAKGNILERFSAQQFPDLHSELNLSSLELGDSALYFCASSVGGALQETQYFGPGTRLLVL.

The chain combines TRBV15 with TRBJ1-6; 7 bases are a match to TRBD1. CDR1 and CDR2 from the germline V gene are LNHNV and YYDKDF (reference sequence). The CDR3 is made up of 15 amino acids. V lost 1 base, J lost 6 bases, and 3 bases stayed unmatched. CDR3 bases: TGTGCCACCAGCAGAGTGACAGGGACTAATTCACCCCTCCACTTT. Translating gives CATSRVTGTNSPLHF.

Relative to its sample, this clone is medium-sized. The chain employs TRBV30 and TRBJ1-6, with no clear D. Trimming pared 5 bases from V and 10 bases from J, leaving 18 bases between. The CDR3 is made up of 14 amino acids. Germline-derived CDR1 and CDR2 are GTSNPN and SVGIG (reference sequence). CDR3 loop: CAWERKALGSPLHF. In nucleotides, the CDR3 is TGTGCCTGGGAAAGGAAGGCGCTCGGGTCACCCCTCCACTTT.

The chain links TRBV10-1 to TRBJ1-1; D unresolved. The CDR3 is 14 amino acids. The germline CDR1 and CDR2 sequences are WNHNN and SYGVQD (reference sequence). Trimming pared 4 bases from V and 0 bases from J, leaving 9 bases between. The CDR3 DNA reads TGCGCCAGCAGTGTACAAGGAGTGAACACTGAAGCTTTCTTT. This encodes CASSVQGVNTEAFF.

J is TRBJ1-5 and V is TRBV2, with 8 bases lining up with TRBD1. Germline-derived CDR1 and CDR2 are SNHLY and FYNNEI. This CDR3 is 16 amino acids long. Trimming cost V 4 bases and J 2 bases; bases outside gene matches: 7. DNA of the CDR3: TGTGCCAGCAGTGCAGACCAGGGGGCCGGCAATCAGCCCCAGCATTTT. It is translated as CASSADQGAGNQPQHF.

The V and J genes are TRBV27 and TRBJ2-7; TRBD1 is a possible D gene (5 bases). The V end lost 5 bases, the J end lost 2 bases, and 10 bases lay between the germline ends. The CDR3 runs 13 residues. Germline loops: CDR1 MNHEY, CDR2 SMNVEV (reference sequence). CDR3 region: CASSPDITYEQYF. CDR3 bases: TGTGCCAGCAGTCCGGACATAACCTACGAGCAGTACTTC.

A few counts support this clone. CDR3 residues: CASSRGLAGWVVAYNEQFF. The DNA for the CDR3 is TGCGCCAGCAGCCGAGGACTAGCGGGATGGGTTGTGGCCTACAATGAGCAGTTCTTC. The chain is built from TRBV5-1 and TRBJ2-1; 12 positions match TRBD2. V shed 4 bases and J 2 bases; nucleotides not matched to a gene: 13. CDR1 is SGHRS, CDR2 YFSETQ, per germline. The CDR3 has 19 residues.

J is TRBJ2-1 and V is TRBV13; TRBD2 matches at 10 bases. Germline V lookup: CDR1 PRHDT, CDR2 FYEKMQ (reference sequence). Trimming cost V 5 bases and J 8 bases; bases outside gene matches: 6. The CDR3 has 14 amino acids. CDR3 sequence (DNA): TGTGCCAGCAGCCTCCCTACTAGCGGGGATGAGCAGTTCTTC. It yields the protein CASSLPTSGDEQFF.

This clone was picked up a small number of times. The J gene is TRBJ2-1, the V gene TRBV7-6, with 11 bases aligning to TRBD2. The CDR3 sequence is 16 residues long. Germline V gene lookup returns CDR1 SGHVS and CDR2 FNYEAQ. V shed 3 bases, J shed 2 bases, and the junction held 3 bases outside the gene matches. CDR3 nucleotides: TGTGCCAGCAGCTTCACTAGCGGGAGTCCCTACAATGAGCAGTTCTTC. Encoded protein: CASSFTSGSPYNEQFF.

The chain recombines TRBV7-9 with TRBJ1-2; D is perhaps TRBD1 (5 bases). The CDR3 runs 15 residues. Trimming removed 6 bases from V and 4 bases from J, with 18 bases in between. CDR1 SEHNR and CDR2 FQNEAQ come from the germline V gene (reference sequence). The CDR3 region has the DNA TGTGCCAGCAGTCCCTCGTCCGGGGGACTCTATGGCTACACCTTC. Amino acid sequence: CASSPSSGGLYGYTF.

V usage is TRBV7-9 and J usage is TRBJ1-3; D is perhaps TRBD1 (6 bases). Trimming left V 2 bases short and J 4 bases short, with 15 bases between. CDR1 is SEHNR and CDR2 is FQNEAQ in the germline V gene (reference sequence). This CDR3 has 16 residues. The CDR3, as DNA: TGTGCCAGCAGCTTAAGTGGGACAAAGTACGGAAACACCATATATTTT. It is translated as CASSLSGTKYGNTIYF.

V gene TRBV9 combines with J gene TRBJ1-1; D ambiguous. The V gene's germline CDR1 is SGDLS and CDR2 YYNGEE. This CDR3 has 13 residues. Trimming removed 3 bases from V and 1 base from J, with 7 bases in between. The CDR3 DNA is TGTGCCAGCAGCGCTCAGTGGAACACTGAAGCTTTCTTT. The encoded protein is CASSAQWNTEAFF.

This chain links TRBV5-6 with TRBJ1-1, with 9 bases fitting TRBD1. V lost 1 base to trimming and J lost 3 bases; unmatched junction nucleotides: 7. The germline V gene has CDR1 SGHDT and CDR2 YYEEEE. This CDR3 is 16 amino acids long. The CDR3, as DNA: TGTGCCAGCAGCTTGTTTGGGACAGGGTCGGACACTGAAGCTTTCTTT. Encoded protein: CASSLFGTGSDTEAFF.

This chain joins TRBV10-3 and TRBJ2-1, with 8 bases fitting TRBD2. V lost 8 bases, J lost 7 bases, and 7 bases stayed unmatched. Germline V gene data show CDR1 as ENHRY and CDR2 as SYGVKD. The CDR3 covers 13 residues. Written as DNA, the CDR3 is TGTGCCATCCGTCGGGAGGGCGGGAATGAGCAGTTCTTC. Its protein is CAIRREGGNEQFF.

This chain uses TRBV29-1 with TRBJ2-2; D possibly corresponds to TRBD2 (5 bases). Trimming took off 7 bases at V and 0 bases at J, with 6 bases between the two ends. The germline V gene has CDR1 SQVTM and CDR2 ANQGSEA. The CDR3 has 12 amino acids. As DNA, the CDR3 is TGCAGCGCCGGGGCGAACACCGGGGAGCTGTTTTTT. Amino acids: CSAGANTGELFF.

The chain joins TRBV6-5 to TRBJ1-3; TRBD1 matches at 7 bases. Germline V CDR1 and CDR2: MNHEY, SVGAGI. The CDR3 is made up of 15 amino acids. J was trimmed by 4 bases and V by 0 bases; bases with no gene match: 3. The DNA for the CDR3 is TGTGCCAGCAGTTACTCTATGACAGGGGGAAACACCATATATTTT. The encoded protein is CASSYSMTGGNTIYF.

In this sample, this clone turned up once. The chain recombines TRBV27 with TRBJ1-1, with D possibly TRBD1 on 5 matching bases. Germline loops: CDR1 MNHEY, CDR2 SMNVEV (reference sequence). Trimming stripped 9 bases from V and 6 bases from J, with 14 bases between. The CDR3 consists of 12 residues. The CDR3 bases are TGTGCCAGAACGAACAGGCACCCTGAAGCTTTCTTT. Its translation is CARTNRHPEAFF.

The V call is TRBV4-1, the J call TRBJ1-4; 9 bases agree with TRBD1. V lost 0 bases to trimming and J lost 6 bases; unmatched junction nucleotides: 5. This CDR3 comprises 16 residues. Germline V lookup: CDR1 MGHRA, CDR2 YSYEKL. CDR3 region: CASSQDRTGVYEKLFF. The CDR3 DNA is TGCGCCAGCAGCCAAGATCGGACAGGGGTTTATGAAAAACTGTTTTTT.

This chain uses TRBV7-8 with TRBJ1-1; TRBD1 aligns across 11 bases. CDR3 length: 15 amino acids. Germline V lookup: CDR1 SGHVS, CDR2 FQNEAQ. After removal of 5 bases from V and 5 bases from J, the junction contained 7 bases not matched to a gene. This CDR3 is CASSPGDRGGTEAFF. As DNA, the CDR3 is TGTGCCAGCAGCCCGGGGGACAGGGGGGGTACTGAAGCTTTCTTT.

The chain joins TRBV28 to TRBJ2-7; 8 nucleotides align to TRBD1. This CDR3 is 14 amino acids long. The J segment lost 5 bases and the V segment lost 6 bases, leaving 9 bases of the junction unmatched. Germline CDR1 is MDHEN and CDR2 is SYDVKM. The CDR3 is CASRRPTGANEQYF. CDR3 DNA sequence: TGTGCCAGCAGACGCCCGACAGGGGCCAACGAGCAGTACTTC.

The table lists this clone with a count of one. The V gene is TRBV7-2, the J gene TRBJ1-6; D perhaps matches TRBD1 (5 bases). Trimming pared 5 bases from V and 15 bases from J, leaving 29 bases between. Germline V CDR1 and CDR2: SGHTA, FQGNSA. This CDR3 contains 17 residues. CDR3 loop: CASSLGGGNSIKGHLHF. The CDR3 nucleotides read TGTGCCAGCAGCCTGGGGGGGGGTAATTCAATAAAAGGGCACCTCCACTTT.

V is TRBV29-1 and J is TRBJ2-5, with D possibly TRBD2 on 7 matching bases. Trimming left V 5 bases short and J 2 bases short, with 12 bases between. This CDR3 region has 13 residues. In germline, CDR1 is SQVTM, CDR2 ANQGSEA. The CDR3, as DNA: TGCAGCGTTCTCGGGGGGCGGCAAGAGACCCAGTACTTC. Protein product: CSVLGGRQETQYF.

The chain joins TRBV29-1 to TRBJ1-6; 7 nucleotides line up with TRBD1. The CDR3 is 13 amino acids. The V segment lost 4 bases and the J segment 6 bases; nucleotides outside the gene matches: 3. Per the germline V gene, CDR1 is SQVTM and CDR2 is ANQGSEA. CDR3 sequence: CSVGTGLNSPLHF. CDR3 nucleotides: TGCAGCGTTGGGACAGGACTTAATTCACCCCTCCACTTT.

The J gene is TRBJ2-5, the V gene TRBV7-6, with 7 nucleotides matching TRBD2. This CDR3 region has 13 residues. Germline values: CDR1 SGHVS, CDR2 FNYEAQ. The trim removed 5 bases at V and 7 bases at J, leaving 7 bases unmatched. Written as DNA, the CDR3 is TGTGCCAGCAGCCCCTCTAGGGAGGGGACCCAGTACTTC. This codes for CASSPSREGTQYF.

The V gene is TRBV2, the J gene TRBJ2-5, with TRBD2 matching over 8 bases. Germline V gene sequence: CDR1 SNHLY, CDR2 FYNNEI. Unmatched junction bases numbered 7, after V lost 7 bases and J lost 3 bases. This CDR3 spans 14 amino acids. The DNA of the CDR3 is TGTGCCAGCATGGGTCGGCGGGGGGAAGAGACCCAGTACTTC. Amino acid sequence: CASMGRRGEETQYF.